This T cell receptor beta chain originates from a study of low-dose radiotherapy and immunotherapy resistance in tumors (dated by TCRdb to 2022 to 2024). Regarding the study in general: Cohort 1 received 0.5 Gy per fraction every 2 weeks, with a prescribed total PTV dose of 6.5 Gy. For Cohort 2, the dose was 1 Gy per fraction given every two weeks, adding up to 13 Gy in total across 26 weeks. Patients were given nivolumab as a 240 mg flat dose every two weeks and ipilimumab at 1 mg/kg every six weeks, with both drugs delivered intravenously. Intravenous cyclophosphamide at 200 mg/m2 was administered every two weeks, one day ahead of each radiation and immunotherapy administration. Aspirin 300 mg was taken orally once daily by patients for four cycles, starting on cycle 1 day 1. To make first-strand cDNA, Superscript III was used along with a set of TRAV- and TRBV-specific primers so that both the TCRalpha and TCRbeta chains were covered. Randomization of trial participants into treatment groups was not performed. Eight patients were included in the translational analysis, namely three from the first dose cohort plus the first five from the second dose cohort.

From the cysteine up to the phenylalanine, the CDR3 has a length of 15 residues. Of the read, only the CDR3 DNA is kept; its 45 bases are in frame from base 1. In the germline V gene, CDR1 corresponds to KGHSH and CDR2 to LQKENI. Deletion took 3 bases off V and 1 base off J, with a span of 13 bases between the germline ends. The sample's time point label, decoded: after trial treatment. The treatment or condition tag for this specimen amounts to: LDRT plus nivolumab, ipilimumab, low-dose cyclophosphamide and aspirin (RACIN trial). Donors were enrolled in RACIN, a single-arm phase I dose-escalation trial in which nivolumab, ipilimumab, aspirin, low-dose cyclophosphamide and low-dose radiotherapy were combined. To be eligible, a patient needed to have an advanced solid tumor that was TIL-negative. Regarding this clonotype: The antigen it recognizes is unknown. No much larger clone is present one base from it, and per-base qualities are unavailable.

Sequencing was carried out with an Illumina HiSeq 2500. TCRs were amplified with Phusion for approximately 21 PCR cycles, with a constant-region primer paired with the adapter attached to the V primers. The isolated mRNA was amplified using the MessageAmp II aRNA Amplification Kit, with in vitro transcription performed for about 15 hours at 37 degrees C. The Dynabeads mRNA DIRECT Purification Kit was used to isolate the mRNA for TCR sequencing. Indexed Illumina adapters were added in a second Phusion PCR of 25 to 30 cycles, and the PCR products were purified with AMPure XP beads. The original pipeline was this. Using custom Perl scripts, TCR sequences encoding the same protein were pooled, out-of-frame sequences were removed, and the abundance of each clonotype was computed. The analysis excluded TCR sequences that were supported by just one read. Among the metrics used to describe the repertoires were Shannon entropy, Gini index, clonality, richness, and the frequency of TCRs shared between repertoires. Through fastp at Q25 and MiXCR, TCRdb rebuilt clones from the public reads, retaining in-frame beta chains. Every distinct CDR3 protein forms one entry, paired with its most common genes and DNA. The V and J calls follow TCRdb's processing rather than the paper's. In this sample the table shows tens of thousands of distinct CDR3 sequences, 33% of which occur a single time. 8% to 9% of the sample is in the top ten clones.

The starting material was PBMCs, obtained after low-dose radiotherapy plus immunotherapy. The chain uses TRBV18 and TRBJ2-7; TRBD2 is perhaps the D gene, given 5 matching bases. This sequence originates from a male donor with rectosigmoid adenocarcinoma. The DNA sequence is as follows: TGTGCCAGCTCACCCCCAGGTGTAGCGTCCTACGAGCAGTACTTC. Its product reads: CASSPPGVASYEQYF.